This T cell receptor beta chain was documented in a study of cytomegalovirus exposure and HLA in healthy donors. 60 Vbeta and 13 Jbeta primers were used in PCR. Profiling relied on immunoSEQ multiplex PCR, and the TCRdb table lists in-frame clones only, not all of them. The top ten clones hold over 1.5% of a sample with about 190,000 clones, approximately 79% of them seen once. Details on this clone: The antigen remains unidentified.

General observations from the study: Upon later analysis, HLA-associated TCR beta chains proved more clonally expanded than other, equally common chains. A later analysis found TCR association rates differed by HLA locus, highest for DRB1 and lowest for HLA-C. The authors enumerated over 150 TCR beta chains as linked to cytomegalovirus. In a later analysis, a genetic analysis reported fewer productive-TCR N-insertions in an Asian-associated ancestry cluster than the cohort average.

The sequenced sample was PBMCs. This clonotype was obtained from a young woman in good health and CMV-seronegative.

The CDR3: CAISDGLAGGEQYF. The CDR3 nucleotides are TGTGCCATCAGCGATGGACTAGCGGGAGGCGAGCAGTACTTC. The gene calls are TRBV10-3 and TRBJ2-7, with TRBD2 identical over 14 bases. The germline CDR1 and CDR2 sequences are ENHRY and SYGVKD. Trimming took 6 bases from V and 6 from J; bases not matched to a gene: 4. The CDR3 has 14 amino acids.